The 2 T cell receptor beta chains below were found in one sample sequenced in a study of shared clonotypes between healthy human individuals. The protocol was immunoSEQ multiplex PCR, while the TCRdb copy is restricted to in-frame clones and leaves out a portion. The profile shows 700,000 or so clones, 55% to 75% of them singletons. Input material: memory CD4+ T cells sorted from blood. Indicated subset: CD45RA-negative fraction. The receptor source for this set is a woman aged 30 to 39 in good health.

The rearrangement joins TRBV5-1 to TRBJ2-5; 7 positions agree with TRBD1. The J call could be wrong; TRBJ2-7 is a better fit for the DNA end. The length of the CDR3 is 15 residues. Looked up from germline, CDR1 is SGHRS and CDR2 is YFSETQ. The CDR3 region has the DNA TGCGCCAGCAGCTTGGCGGGACAGCCTTCCTACGAGCAGTACTTC. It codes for CASSLAGQPSYEQYF.

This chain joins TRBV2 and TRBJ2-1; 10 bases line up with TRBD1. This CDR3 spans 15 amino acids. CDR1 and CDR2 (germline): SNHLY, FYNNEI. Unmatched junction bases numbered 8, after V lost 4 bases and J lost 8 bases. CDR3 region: CASSVAPGQGHEQFF. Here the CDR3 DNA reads TGTGCCAGCAGTGTTGCTCCGGGACAGGGGCATGAGCAGTTCTTC.